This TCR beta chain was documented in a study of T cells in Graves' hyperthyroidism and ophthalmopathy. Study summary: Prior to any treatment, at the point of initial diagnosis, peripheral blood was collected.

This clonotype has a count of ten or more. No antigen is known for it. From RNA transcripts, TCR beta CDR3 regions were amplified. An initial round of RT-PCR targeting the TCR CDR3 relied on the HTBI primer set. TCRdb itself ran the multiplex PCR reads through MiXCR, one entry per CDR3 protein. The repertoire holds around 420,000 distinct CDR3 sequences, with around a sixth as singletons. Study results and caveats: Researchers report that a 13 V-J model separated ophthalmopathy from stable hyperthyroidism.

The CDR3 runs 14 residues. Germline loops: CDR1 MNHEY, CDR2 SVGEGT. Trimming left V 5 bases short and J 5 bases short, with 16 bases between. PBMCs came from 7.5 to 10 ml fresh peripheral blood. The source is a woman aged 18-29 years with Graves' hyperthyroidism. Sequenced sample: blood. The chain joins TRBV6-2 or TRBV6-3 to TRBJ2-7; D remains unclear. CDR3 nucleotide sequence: TGTGCCAGCAGTCCCGCCCTGGGTCTCCACGAGCAGTACTTC. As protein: CASSPALGLHEQYF.